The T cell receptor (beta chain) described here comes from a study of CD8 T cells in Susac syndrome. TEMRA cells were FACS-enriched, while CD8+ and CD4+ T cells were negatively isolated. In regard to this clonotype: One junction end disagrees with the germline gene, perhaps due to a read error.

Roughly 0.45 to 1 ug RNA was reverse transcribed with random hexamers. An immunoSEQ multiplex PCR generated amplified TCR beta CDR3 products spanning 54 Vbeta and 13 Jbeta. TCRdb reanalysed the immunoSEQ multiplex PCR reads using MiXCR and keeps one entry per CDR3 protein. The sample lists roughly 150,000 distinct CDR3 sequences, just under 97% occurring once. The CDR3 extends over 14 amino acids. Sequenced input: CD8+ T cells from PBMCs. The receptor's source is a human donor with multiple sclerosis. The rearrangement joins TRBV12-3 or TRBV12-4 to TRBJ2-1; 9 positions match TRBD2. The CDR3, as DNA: TGTGCCAGCAGTCTAGCGGGGCCCCGCAATGAGCAGTTCTTC. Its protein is CASSLAGPRNEQFF.